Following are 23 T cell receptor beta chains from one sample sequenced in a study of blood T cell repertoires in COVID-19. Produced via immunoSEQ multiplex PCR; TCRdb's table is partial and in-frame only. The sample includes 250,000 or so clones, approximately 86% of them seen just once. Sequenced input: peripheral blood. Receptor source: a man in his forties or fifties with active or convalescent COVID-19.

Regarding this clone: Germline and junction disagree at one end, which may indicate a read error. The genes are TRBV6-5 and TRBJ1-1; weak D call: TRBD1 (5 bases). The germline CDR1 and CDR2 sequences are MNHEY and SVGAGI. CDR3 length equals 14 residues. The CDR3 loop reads CASSYGGLNTEAFF. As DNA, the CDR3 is TGTGCCAGCAGTTACGGGGGGTTGAATACTGAAGCTTTCTTT.

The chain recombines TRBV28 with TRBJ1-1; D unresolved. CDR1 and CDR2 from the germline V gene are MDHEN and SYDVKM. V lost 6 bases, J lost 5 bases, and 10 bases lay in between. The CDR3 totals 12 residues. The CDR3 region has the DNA TGTGCCAGCAGACTGAGGAGTACTGAAGCTTTCTTT. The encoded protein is CASRLRSTEAFF.

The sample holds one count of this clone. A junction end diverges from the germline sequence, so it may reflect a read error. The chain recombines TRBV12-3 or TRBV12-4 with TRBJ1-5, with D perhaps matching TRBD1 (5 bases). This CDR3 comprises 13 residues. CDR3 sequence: CASSFAGTQAQHF. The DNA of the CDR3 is TGTGCCAGCAGTTTTGCGGGGACTCAGGCCCAGCATTTT.

CDR3 residues: CASSLDARGGFF. The CDR3 DNA reads TGCGCCAGCAGCTTGGACGCCCGAGGAGGGTTCTTC. The genes are TRBV5-1 and TRBJ2-1; a possible D gene is TRBD2 (5 bases). The CDR3 runs 12 residues. Germline V gene sequence: CDR1 SGHRS, CDR2 YFSETQ. Trimming removed 0 bases from V and 15 bases from J, with 13 bases in between.

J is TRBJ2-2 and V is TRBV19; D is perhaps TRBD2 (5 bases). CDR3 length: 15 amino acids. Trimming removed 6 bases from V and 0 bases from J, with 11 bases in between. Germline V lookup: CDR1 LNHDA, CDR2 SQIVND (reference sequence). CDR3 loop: CASRRGLTNTGELFF. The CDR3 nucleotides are TGTGCCAGTAGACGAGGACTGACGAACACCGGGGAGCTGTTTTTT.

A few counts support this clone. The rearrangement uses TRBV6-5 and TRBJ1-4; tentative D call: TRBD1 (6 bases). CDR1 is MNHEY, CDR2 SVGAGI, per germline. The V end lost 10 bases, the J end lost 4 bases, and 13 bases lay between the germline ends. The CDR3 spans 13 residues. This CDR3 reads CATAGEINEKLFF. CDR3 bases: TGTGCCACCGCAGGGGAGATTAATGAAAAACTGTTTTTT.

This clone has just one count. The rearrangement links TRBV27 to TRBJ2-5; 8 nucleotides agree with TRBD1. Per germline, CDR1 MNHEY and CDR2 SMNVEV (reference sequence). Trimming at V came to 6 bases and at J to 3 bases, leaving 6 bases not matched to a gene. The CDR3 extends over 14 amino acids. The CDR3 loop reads CASRGTGGEETQYF. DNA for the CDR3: TGTGCCAGCAGAGGGACAGGTGGAGAAGAGACCCAGTACTTC.

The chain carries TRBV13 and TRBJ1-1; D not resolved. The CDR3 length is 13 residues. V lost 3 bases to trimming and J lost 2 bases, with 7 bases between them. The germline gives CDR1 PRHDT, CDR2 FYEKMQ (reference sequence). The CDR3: CASSFTANTEAFF. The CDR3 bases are TGTGCCAGCAGCTTTACAGCTAACACTGAAGCTTTCTTT.

Here the CDR3 DNA reads TGCGCCAGCAGCTTAACAGGGGGTCCCTACGAGCAGTACTTC. Protein sequence: CASSLTGGPYEQYF. The chain carries TRBV5-1 and TRBJ2-7; 8 nucleotides line up with TRBD1. With 2 bases clipped from V and 2 bases from J, the junction kept 3 bases outside the gene matches. Germline-derived CDR1 and CDR2 are SGHRS and YFSETQ. This CDR3 contains 14 residues.

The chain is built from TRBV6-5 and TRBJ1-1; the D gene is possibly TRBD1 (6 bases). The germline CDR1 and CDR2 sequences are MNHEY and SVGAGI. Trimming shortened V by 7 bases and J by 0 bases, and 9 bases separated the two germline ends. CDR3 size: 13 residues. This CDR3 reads CASNRQVNTEAFF. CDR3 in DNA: TGTGCCAGCAACCGACAGGTGAACACTGAAGCTTTCTTT.

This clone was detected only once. The CDR3 spells CAGAGTNSYNEQFF. The CDR3 region has the DNA TGTGCCGGAGCCGGGACAAATTCCTACAATGAGCAGTTCTTC. V usage is TRBV2 and J usage is TRBJ2-1; perhaps TRBD1 as D (6 bases). Germline CDR1 and CDR2: SNHLY and FYNNEI. The CDR3 is 14 amino acids. The V and J ends lost 11 bases and 1 base respectively, with 15 bases between them.

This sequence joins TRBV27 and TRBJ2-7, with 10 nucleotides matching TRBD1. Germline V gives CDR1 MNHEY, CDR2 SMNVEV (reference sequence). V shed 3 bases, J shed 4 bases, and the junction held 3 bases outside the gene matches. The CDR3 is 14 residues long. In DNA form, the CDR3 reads TGTGCCAGCAGTTTGGACAGGGGGATATACGAGCAGTACTTC. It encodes CASSLDRGIYEQYF.

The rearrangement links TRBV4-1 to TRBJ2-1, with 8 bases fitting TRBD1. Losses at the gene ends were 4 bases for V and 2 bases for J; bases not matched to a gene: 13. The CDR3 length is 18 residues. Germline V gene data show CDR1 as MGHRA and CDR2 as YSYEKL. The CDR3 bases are TGCGCCAGCAGCCCAAGTACTAGTGGACAGGGCCCCTACAATGAGCAGTTCTTC. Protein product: CASSPSTSGQGPYNEQFF.

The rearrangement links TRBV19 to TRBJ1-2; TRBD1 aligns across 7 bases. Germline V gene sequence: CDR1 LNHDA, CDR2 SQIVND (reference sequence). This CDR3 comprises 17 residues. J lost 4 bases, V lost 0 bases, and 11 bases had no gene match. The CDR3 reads CASSIDSSTGLGYGYTF. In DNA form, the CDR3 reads TGTGCCAGTAGTATAGACTCCTCGACAGGGCTGGGCTATGGCTACACCTTC.

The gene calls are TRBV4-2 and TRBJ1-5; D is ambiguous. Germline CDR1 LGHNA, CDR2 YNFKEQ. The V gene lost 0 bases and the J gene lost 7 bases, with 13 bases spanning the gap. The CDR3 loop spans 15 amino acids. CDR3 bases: TGTGCCAGCAGCCAAGATAGCGACGCGGGGCAGCCCCAGCATTTT. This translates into CASSQDSDAGQPQHF.

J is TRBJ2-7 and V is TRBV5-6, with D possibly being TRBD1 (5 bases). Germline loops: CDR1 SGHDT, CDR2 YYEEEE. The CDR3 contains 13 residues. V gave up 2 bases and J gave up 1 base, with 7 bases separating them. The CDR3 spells CASSLDRSYEQYF. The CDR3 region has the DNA TGTGCCAGCAGCTTAGACAGATCCTACGAGCAGTACTTC.

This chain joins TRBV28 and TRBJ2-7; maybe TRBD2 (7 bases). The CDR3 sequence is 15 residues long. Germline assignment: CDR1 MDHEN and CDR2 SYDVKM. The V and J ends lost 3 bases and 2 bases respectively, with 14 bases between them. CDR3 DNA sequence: TGTGCCAGCAGTTTGGGGGGGACACCTACCTACGAGCAGTACTTC. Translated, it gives CASSLGGTPTYEQYF.

The CDR3 spells CASRSTGDRYTGELFF. DNA of the CDR3: TGTGCCAGCAGATCCACTGGGGACAGATACACCGGGGAGCTGTTTTTT. J is TRBJ2-2 and V is TRBV11-3; TRBD1 aligns across 7 bases. Germline V gene sequence: CDR1 SGHNT, CDR2 YENEEA. Trimming at V came to 6 bases and at J to 3 bases, leaving 10 bases not matched to a gene. The CDR3 consists of 16 residues.

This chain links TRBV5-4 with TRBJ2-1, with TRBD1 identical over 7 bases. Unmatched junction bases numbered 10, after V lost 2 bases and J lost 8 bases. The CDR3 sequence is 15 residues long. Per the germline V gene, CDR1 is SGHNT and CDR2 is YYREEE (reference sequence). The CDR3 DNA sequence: TGTGCCAGCAGCTTAGGAGACAGGGATTTCGATGAGCAGTTCTTC. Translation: CASSLGDRDFDEQFF.

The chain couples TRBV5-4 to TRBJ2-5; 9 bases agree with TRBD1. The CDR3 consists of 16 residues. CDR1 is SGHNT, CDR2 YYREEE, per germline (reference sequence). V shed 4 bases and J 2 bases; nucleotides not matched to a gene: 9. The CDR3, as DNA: TGTGCCAGCAGCGGGGGGACAGGGAGGGATCAAGAGACCCAGTACTTC. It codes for CASSGGTGRDQETQYF. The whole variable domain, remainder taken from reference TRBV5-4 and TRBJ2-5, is ETGVTQSPTHLIKTRGQQVTLRCSSQSGHNTVSWYQQALGQGPQFIFQYYREEENGRGNFPPRFSGLQFPNYSSELNVNALELDDSALYLCASSGGTGRDQETQYFGPGTRLLVL.

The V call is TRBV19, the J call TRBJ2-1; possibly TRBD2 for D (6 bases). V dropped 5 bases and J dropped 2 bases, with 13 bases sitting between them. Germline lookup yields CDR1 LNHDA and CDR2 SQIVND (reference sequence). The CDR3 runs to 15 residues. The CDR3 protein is CASSPGWEAYNEQFF. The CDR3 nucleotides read TGTGCCAGTAGTCCCGGGTGGGAGGCCTACAATGAGCAGTTCTTC.

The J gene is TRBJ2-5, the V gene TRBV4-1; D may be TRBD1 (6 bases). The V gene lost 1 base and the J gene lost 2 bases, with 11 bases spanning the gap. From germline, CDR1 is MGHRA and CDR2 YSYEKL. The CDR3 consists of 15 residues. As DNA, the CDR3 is TGCGCCAGCAGCCAAGTCTACAGGGAGCAAGAGACCCAGTACTTC. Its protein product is CASSQVYREQETQYF.

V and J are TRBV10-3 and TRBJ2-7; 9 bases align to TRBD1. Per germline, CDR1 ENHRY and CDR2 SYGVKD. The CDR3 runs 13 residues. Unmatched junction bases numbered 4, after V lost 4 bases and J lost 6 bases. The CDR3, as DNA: TGTGCCATCAGTGTACAGGGACAGGGCGAGCAGTACTTC. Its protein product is CAISVQGQGEQYF.